Presented here are 26 T cell receptor beta chains from one specimen sequenced in a study of regulatory T cells in long-lasting Graves disease. The sample's time point: newly diagnosed GD, antithyroid drugs for less than 3 months. There was RNA extracted from PBMCs, and the TCR library was made from it. TCR beta libraries were built with iRepertoire HTBI primers and Arm-PCR of CDR3 regions. A single record per CDR3 protein comes from TCRdb applying MiXCR to the multiplex PCR reads. Among roughly 420,000 distinct CDR3 sequences listed, roughly 15% were seen once. This sample was shared with a second study, whose subject was T cells in Graves' hyperthyroidism and ophthalmopathy.

The sequencing here drew on peripheral blood mononuclear cells (PBMCs), taken at new diagnosis, from a patient treated with antithyroid drugs. These TCRs come from a woman aged 18-35 years with Graves disease.

With regard to this clonotype: A far larger clone is off by one base, so a read error is likely. The chain combines TRBV7-2 with TRBJ2-1; 9 bases match TRBD2. The CDR3 spans 15 residues. Losses at the gene ends were 5 bases for V and 10 bases for J; bases not matched to a gene: 12. Germline loops: CDR1 SGHTA, CDR2 FQGNSA. CDR3 protein: CASSQPQTSGYEQFF. The CDR3 DNA follows: TGTGCCAGCAGCCAACCGCAGACTAGCGGCTACGAGCAGTTCTTC.

The rearrangement joins TRBV7-9 to TRBJ2-7; maybe TRBD1 (6 bases). Germline CDR1 is SEHNR and CDR2 is FQNEAQ (reference sequence). The CDR3 runs to 16 residues. The germline V and J ends were trimmed by 7 bases and 2 bases, with 21 bases remaining between them. The CDR3 nucleotides are TGTGCCAGCACCACCCCGAGGGGGACCATTCCCTACGAGCAGTACTTC. Translating gives CASTTPRGTIPYEQYF.

The chain links TRBV19 to TRBJ2-7; D is ambiguous. Trimming removed 4 bases from V and 7 bases from J, with 8 bases in between. Per germline, CDR1 LNHDA and CDR2 SQIVND (reference sequence). The CDR3 contains 11 residues. In DNA, the CDR3 is TGTGCCAGTAGTACATTCTGGGAGCAGTACTTC. Protein product: CASSTFWEQYF. The whole variable domain, filled in from reference TRBV19 and TRBJ2-7, reads DGGITQSPKYLFRKEGQNVTLSCEQNLNHDAMYWYRQDPGQGLRLIYYSQIVNDFQKGDIAEGYSVSREKKESFPLTVTSAQKNPTAFYLCASSTFWEQYFGPGTRLTVT.

This clonotype occurred a few times. The V call is TRBV19, the J call TRBJ2-1, with unresolved D. V was shortened by 0 bases and J by 4 bases, with 4 bases between the two germline ends. The CDR3 loop spans 13 amino acids. Germline V lookup: CDR1 LNHDA, CDR2 SQIVND (reference sequence). CDR3 amino acids: CASSIDAYNEQFF. The CDR3 nucleotides are TGTGCCAGTAGTATAGACGCGTACAATGAGCAGTTCTTC.

The rearrangement joins TRBV20-1 to TRBJ2-1; D is uncertain. In germline, CDR1 is DFQATT, CDR2 SNEGSKA (reference sequence). Between the trimmed V and J ends, which lost 1 base and 4 bases, there was a span of 11 bases. This CDR3 spans 14 amino acids. CDR3 in DNA: TGCAGTGCTAGAGTGAGCAGGCTATACAATGAGCAGTTCTTC. It translates to CSARVSRLYNEQFF.

This clonotype was picked up many times. The chain recombines TRBV6-5 with TRBJ2-5, with 7 nucleotides matching TRBD2. This CDR3 contains 15 residues. V lost 2 bases and J lost 5; bases outside the gene matches: 8. The germline gives CDR1 MNHEY, CDR2 SVGAGI. CDR3 sequence: CASSYGAGEGETQYF. Written as DNA, the CDR3 is TGTGCCAGCAGTTACGGGGCTGGGGAGGGGGAGACCCAGTACTTC.

This clonotype has at least ten counts. The gene calls are TRBV18 and TRBJ2-7, with D possibly TRBD2 on 6 matching bases. V lost 1 base to trimming and J lost 11 bases, with 15 bases between them. This CDR3 has 13 amino acids. Germline CDR1 is KGHSH and CDR2 is LQKENI. The CDR3 DNA sequence: TGTGCCAGCTCACCACTCAGGGAGGCAGAGGAGTACTTC. The encoded protein is CASSPLREAEEYF. The entire variable domain, with the rest obtained from reference TRBV18 and TRBJ2-7, is as follows: NAGVMQNPRHLVRRRGQEARLRCSPMKGHSHVYWYRQLPEEGLKFMVYLQKENIIDESGMPKERFSAEFPKEGPSILRIQQVVRGDSAAYFCASSPLREAEEYFGPGTRLTVT.

This clonotype was detected ten times or more. This chain joins TRBV27 and TRBJ2-3, with 7 bases aligning to TRBD2. Germline CDR1 MNHEY, CDR2 SMNVEV (reference sequence). Losses at the gene ends were 3 bases for V and 2 bases for J; bases not matched to a gene: 11. The CDR3 is made up of 17 amino acids. The CDR3: CASSLEMSGGYTDTQYF. The CDR3 DNA follows: TGTGCCAGCAGTTTGGAAATGTCGGGGGGATACACAGATACGCAGTATTTT.

This clonotype came up a few times. The V and J genes are TRBV9 and TRBJ2-1; 11 bases line up with TRBD2. Unmatched junction bases numbered 6, after V lost 3 bases and J lost 4 bases. Per the germline V gene, CDR1 is SGDLS and CDR2 is YYNGEE. The CDR3 consists of 16 residues. CDR3 protein: CASSEIAGGPYNEQFF. As DNA, the CDR3 is TGTGCCAGCAGCGAAATAGCGGGAGGGCCATACAATGAGCAGTTCTTC.

At least ten counts were recorded for this clonotype. The chain couples TRBV3-1 to TRBJ2-7; 8 bases align to TRBD2. V dropped 1 base and J dropped 3; count of bases not matched to a gene: 5. The CDR3 length is 15 residues. Germline loops: CDR1 LGHDT, CDR2 YNNKEL (reference sequence). The CDR3 DNA sequence: TGTGCCAGCAGCCAAGGAGCGGGAGTGCGCTACGAGCAGTACTTC. It is translated as CASSQGAGVRYEQYF.

This clonotype has a count of ten or more. The V call is TRBV3-1, the J call TRBJ1-2; TRBD1 matches at 7 bases. Germline V gene sequence: CDR1 LGHDT, CDR2 YNNKEL (reference sequence). V lost 4 bases to trimming and J lost 8 bases; unmatched junction nucleotides: 7. The CDR3 sequence is 13 residues long. The CDR3 DNA reads as TGTGCCAGCAGCCGAGGACAGGTCAGAGGCTACACCTTC. This sequence encodes CASSRGQVRGYTF.

This clonotype was observed a few times. J is TRBJ1-5 and V is TRBV19, with TRBD1 identical over 7 bases. Looked up from germline, CDR1 is LNHDA and CDR2 is SQIVND (reference sequence). Unmatched junction bases numbered 9, after V lost 3 bases and J lost 7 bases. The CDR3 extends over 15 amino acids. CDR3 in amino acids: CASSILTGVGQPQHF. As DNA, the CDR3 is TGTGCCAGTAGTATCTTAACAGGGGTTGGACAGCCCCAGCATTTT.

The genes are TRBV6-1 and TRBJ2-7; D unresolved. The CDR3 runs to 13 residues. Germline CDR1 reads MNHNS; CDR2 reads SASEGT. V lost 6 bases and J 6 bases, leaving 15 bases between the germline ends. The CDR3 coding sequence is TGTGCCAGCAGACGACGAGATAGCCCCGAGCAGTACTTC. Translation gives CASRRRDSPEQYF.

This clonotype was seen at least ten times. This chain links TRBV29-1 with TRBJ2-7, with 12 bases lining up with TRBD1. V lost 4 bases and J lost 7; bases outside the gene matches: 8. CDR3 length: 14 amino acids. CDR1 SQVTM and CDR2 ANQGSEA come from the germline V gene. CDR3 residues: CSVAARDRGHEQYF. The CDR3 DNA is TGCAGCGTTGCAGCCAGGGACAGGGGGCATGAGCAGTACTTC.

In its sample, this clonotype was seen many times. The V gene is TRBV6-1, the J gene TRBJ2-1, with 9 bases aligning to TRBD1. V was pared by 4 bases and J by 3 bases, with 10 bases of the junction left unmatched. From germline, CDR1 is MNHNS and CDR2 SASEGT. The CDR3 has 17 amino acids. The CDR3 coding sequence is TGTGCCAGCAGTGTCAAAATGGGGACAGGGTACTACAATGAGCAGTTCTTC. Translated, it gives CASSVKMGTGYYNEQFF.

This clonotype was detected many times. The chain joins TRBV6-2 or TRBV6-3 to TRBJ2-1; 8 bases map to TRBD2. The length of the CDR3 is 14 residues. Germline CDR1 reads MNHEY; CDR2 reads SVGEGT. Trimming at V came to 7 bases and at J to 4 bases, leaving 6 bases not matched to a gene. The DNA for the CDR3 is TGTGCCAGCAACCGGGAGGGCGGATACAATGAGCAGTTCTTC. Translation gives CASNREGGYNEQFF.

The genes are TRBV2 and TRBJ2-2, with D perhaps TRBD2 (6 bases). V shed 6 bases and J shed 6 bases, with 14 bases lying between them. The CDR3 totals 14 residues. CDR1 and CDR2 from the germline V gene are SNHLY and FYNNEI. CDR3: CASRGDLVSGELFF. CDR3 nucleotides: TGTGCCAGCAGGGGGGACTTGGTCTCCGGGGAGCTGTTTTTT.

With respect to this clonotype: This may come from a read error, since a much larger clone is one base off. The chain combines TRBV6-1 with TRBJ1-5, with TRBD1 matching 11 bases. Germline V gene data show CDR1 as MNHNS and CDR2 as SASEGT. CDR3 length equals 13 residues. J was trimmed by 5 bases and V by 8 bases; bases with no gene match: 2. CDR3 amino acids: CASGGQGDQPQHF. The CDR3 region has the DNA TGTGCCAGCGGGGGACAGGGGGATCAGCCCCAGCATTTT.

A remark on this clonotype: A read error is possible here, since a much larger clone lies one base away. The J gene is TRBJ2-1, the V gene TRBV30, with D maybe TRBD2 (5 bases). Germline values: CDR1 GTSNPN, CDR2 SVGIG (reference sequence). The CDR3 extends over 13 amino acids. With 4 bases removed from V and 6 bases from J, the gap between germline ends came to 13 bases. The CDR3 reads CAWNVGGGNEQFF. DNA for the CDR3: TGTGCCTGGAATGTTGGAGGAGGCAATGAGCAGTTCTTC. Variable domain in full (rest from reference TRBV30 and TRBJ2-1): SQTIHQWPATLVQPVGSPLSLECTVEGTSNPNLYWYRQAAGRGLQLLFYSVGIGQISSEVPQNLSASRPQDRQFILSSKKLLLSDSGFYLCAWNVGGGNEQFFGPGTRLTVL.

At least ten counts were recorded for this clonotype. The V and J genes are TRBV4-1 and TRBJ2-7, with 10 positions matching TRBD2. Germline lookup yields CDR1 MGHRA and CDR2 YSYEKL. V lost 0 bases to trimming and J lost 6 bases; unmatched junction nucleotides: 2. This CDR3 is built from 14 residues. CDR3 sequence (DNA): TGCGCCAGCAGCCAAGAAGCGGGAGGGCTCGAGCAGTACTTC. It specifies CASSQEAGGLEQYF.

As regards this clonotype: A read error may account for a junction end that differs from germline. This CDR3 is CASSLRPGTGVETQYF. The CDR3 nucleotides read TGCGCCAGCAGCCTCCGTCCCGGGACAGGGGTAGAGACCCAGTACTTC. The chain combines TRBV7-2 with TRBJ2-5; the match to TRBD1 covers 10 bases. The CDR3 loop spans 16 amino acids. The germline V gene has CDR1 SGHTA and CDR2 FQGNSA.

There are many counts of this clonotype. The rearrangement uses TRBV29-1 and TRBJ2-1, with unresolved D. The CDR3 is made up of 10 amino acids. V shed 4 bases and J shed 6 bases, with 4 bases lying between them. The germline V gene has CDR1 SQVTM and CDR2 ANQGSEA. CDR3 residues: CSVAGNEQFF. The CDR3 nucleotides are TGCAGCGTTGCGGGCAATGAGCAGTTCTTC.

This clonotype was seen repeatedly, ten times or more. The chain combines TRBV7-8 with TRBJ1-5; D is perhaps TRBD1 (5 bases). Trimming removed 0 bases at V and 4 bases at J, with 10 bases between. There are 15 residues in the CDR3. The V gene's germline CDR1 is SGHVS and CDR2 FQNEAQ. The CDR3 bases are TGTGCCAGCAGCTTAGCGATATCAGGGAATCAGCCCCAGCATTTT. Residues: CASSLAISGNQPQHF. The full variable domain, completed using reference TRBV7-8 and TRBJ1-5, is GAGVSQSPRYKVAKRGQDVALRCDPISGHVSLFWYQQALGQGPEFLTYFQNEAQLDKSGLPSDRFFAERPEGSVSTLKIQRTQQEDSAVYLCASSLAISGNQPQHFGDGTRLSIL.

The gene calls are TRBV4-3 and TRBJ2-1; D may be TRBD1 (5 bases). V gave up 0 bases and J gave up 5 bases, with 11 bases separating them. Germline-derived CDR1 and CDR2 are LGHNA and YSLEER. The CDR3 totals 15 residues. As DNA, the CDR3 is TGCGCCAGCAGCCAAGACCAGGGTCCCAACAATGAGCAGTTCTTC. Its protein is CASSQDQGPNNEQFF.

Ten or more counts support this clonotype. The chain links TRBV28 to TRBJ1-2; D is ambiguous. There are 16 residues in the CDR3. Trimming shortened V by 3 bases and J by 5 bases, and 19 bases separated the two germline ends. Germline loops: CDR1 MDHEN, CDR2 SYDVKM. The CDR3 DNA is TGTGCCAGCAGTTTCAGCAACCCAAGGGTGAATTATGGCTACACCTTC. It yields the protein CASSFSNPRVNYGYTF.

This chain connects TRBV7-9 to TRBJ2-1; D remains ambiguous. The V gene's germline CDR1 is SEHNR and CDR2 FQNEAQ (reference sequence). CDR3 length: 16 amino acids. The V and J ends lost 1 base and 0 bases respectively, with 10 bases between them. CDR3 bases: TGTGCCAGCAGCTTAGTCAGCGCTCCCTCCTACAATGAGCAGTTCTTC. It codes for CASSLVSAPSYNEQFF.